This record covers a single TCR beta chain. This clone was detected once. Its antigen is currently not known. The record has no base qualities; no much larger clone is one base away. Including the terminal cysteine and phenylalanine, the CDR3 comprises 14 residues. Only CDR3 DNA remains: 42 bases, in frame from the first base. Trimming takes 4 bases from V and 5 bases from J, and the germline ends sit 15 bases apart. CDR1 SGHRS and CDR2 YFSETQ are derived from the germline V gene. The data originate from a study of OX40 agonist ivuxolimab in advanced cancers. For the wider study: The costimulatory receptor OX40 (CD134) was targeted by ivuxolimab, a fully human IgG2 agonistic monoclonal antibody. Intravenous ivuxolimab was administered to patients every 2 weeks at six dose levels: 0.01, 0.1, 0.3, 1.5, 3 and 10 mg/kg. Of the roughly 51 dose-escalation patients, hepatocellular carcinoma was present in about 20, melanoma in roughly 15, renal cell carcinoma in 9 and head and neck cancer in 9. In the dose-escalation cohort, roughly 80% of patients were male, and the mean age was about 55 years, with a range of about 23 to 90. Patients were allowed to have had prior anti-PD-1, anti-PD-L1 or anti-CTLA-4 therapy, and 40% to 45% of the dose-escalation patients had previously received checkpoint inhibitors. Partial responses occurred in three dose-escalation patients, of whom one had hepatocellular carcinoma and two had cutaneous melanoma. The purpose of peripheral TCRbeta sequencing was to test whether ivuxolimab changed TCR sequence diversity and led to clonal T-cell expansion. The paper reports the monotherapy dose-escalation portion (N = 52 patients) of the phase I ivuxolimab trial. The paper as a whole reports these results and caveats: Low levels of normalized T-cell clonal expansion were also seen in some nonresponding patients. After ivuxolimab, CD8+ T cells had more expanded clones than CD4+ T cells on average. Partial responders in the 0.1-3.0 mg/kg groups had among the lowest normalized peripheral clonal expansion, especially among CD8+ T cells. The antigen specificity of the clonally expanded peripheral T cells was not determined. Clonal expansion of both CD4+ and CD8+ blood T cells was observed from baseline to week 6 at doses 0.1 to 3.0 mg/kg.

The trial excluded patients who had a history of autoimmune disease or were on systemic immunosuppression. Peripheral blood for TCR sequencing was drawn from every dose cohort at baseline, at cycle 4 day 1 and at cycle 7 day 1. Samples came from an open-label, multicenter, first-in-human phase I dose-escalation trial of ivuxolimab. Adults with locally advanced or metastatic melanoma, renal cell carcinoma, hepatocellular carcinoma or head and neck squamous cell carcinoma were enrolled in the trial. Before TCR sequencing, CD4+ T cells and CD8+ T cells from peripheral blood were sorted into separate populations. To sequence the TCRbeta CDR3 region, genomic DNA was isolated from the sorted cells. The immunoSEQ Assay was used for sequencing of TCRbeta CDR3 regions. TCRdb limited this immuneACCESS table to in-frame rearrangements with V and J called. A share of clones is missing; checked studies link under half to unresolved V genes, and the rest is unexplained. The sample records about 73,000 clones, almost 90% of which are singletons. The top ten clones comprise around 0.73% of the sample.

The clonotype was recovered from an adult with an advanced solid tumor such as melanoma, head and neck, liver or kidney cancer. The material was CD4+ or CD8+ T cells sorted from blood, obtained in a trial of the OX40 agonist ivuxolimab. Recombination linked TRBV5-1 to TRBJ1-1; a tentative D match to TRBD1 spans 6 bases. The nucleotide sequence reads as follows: TGCGCCAGCAGCGGGGGGCCGCGGAGGACTGAAGCTTTCTTT. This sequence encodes CASSGGPRRTEAFF.